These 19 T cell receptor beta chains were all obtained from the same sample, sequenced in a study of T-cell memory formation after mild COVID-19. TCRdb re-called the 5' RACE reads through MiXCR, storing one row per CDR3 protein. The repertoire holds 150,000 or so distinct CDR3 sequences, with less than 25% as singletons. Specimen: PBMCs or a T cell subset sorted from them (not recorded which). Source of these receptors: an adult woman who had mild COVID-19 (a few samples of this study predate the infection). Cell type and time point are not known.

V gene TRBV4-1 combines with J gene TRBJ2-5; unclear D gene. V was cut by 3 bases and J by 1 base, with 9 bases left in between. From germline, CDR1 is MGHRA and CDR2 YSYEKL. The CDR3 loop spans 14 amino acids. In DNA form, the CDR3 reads TGCGCCAGCAGCCACGAGGCTACCCAAGAGACCCAGTACTTC. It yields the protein CASSHEATQETQYF.

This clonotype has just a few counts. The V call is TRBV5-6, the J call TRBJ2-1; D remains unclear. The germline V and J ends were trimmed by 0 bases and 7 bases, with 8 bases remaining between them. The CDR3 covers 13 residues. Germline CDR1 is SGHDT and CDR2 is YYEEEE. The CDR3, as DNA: TGTGCCAGCAGCTTGGGGGCTGGGAATGAGCAGTTCTTC. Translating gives CASSLGAGNEQFF.

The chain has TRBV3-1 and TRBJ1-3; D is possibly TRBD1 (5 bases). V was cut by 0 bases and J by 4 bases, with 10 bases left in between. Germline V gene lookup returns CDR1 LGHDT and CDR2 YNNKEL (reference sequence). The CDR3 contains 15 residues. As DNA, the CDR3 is TGTGCCAGCAGCCAAGACGGGGGTCGCGGAAACACCATATATTTT. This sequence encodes CASSQDGGRGNTIYF.

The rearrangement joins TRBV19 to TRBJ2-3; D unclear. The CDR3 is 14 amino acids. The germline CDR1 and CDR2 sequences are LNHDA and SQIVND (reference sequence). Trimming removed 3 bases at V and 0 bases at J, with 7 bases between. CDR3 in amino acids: CASSMAVSTDTQYF. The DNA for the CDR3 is TGTGCCAGTAGTATGGCGGTTAGCACAGATACGCAGTATTTT.

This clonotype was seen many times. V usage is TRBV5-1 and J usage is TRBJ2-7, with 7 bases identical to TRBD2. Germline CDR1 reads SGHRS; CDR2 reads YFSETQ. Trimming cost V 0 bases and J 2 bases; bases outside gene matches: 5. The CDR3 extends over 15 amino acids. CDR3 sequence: CASSLGPAGTYEQYF. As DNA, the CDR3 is TGCGCCAGCAGCTTGGGCCCAGCGGGAACCTACGAGCAGTACTTC. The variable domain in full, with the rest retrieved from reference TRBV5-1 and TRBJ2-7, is KAGVTQTPRYLIKTRGQQVTLSCSPISGHRSVSWYQQTPGQGLQFLFEYFSETQRNKGNFPGRFSGRQFSNSRSEMNVSTLELGDSALYLCASSLGPAGTYEQYFGPGTRLTVT.

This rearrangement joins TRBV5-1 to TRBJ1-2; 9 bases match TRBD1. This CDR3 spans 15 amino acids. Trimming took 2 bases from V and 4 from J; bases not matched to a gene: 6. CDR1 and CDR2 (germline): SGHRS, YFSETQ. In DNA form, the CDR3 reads TGCGCCAGCAGCTTTACGGGACAGGGACTCTATGGCTACACCTTC. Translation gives CASSFTGQGLYGYTF.

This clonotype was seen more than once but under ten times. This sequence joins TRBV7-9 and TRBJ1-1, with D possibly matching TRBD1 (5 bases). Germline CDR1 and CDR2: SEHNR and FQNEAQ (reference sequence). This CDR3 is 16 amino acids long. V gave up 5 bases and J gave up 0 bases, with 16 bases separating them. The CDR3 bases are TGTGCCAGCAGCCCCCCTACTCAGGGTCTGAACACTGAAGCTTTCTTT. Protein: CASSPPTQGLNTEAFF.

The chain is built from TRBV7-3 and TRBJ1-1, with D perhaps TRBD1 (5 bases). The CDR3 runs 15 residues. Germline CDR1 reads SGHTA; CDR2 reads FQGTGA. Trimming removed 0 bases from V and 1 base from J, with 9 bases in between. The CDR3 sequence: CASSLTRGSNTEAFF. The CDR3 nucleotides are TGTGCCAGCAGCTTAACGCGGGGCTCGAACACTGAAGCTTTCTTT.

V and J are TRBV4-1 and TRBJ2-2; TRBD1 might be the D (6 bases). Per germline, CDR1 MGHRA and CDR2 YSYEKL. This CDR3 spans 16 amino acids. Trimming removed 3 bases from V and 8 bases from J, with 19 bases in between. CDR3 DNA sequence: TGCGCCAGCAGCCATACATTGTGGGGGCACGGAGGGGAGCTGTTTTTT. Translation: CASSHTLWGHGGELFF.

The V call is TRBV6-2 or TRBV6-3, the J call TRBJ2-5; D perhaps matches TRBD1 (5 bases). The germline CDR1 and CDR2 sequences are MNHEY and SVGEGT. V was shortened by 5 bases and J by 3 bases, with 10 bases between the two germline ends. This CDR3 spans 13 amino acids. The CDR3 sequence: CASSVTEEETQYF. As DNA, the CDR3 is TGTGCCAGCAGTGTGACAGAAGAAGAGACCCAGTACTTC.

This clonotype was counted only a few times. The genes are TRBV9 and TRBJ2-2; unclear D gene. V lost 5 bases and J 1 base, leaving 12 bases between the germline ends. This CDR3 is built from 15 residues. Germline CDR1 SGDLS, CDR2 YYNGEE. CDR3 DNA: TGTGCCAGCAGGCCCTTTGGGGAGAACACCGGGGAGCTGTTTTTT. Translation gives CASRPFGENTGELFF. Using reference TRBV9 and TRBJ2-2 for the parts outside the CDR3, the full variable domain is DSGVTQTPKHLITATGQRVTLRCSPRSGDLSVYWYQQSLDQGLQFLIQYYNGEERAKGNILERFSAQQFPDLHSELNLSSLELGDSALYFCASRPFGENTGELFFGEGSRLTVL.

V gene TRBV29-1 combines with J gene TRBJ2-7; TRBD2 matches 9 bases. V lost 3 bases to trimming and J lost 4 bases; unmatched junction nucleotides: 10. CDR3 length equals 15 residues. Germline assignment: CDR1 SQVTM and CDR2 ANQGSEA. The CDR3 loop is CSVEELAGFEYEQYF. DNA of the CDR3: TGCAGCGTTGAGGAGCTAGCGGGATTTGAGTACGAGCAGTACTTC.

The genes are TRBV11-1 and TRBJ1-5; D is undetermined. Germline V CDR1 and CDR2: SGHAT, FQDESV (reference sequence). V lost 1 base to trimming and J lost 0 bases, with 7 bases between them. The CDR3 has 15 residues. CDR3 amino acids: CASSLDTYSNQPQHF. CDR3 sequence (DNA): TGTGCCAGCAGCTTAGATACGTATAGCAATCAGCCCCAGCATTTT.

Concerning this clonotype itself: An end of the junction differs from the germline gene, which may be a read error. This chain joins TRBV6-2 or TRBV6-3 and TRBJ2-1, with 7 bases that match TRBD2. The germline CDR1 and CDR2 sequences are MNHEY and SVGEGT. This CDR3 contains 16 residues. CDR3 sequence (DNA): TGTGCCAGCAGTTCAATTAGCGGGCCCTCCCACAATGAGCAGTTCTTC. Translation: CASSSISGPSHNEQFF.

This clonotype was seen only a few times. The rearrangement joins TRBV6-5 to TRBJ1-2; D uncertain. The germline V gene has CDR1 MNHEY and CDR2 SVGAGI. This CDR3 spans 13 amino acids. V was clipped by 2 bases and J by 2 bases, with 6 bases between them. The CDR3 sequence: CASSYEPNYGYTF. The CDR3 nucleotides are TGTGCCAGCAGTTACGAGCCCAACTATGGCTACACCTTC.

CDR3 amino acids: CASLPLAGPYNEQFF. The CDR3 DNA reads as TGTGCCAGCCTCCCCCTAGCGGGCCCTTACAATGAGCAGTTCTTC. V and J are TRBV12-3 or TRBV12-4 and TRBJ2-1; 8 bases agree with TRBD2. Trimming removed 8 bases from V and 4 bases from J; junction bases left unmatched: 10. The CDR3 is 15 residues long.

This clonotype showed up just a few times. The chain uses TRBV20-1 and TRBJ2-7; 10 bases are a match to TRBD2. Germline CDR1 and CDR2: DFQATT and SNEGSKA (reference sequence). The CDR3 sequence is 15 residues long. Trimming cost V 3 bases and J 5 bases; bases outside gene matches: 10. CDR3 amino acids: CSARAAGGPWNEQYF. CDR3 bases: TGCAGTGCTAGGGCAGCGGGAGGGCCTTGGAACGAGCAGTACTTC.

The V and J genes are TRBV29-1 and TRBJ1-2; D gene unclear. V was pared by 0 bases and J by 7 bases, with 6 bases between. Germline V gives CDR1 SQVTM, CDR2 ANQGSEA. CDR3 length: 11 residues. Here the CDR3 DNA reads TGCAGCGTTGAAGAGGGGATTGGCTACACCTTC. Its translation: CSVEEGIGYTF.

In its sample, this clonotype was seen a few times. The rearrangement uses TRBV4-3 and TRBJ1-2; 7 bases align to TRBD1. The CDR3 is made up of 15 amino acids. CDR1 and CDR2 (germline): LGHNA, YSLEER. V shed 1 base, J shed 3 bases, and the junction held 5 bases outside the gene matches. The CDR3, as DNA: TGCGCCAGCAGCCAAGGGACAGGAGTGTACTATGGCTACACCTTC. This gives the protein CASSQGTGVYYGYTF.